This T cell receptor beta chain was profiled in a study of cytomegalovirus exposure and HLA in healthy donors. Method: immunoSEQ multiplex PCR; TCRdb's copy keeps in-frame clones and lacks some. The sample lists some 77,000 clones, around 95% seen once, with around 1.5% in the top ten. Germline V gives CDR1 SGDLS, CDR2 YYNGEE. With 0 bases removed from V and 4 bases from J, the gap between germline ends came to 10 bases. The CDR3 totals 14 residues. The receptor comes from a man aged 18 to 30 in good health and CMV-seropositive. The chain has TRBV9 and TRBJ2-5, with D possibly TRBD2 on 5 matching bases. The sequenced material came from PBMCs. CDR3 in amino acids: CASSVASSPETQYF. The CDR3 DNA sequence: TGTGCCAGCAGCGTAGCGTCTAGCCCAGAGACCCAGTACTTC.